This TCR beta chain was retrieved from a study of response to subunit inactivated influenza vaccine. TCRdb used MiXCR to reprocess the RT-PCR reads, holding one entry per CDR3 protein. The sample lists 630,000 or so distinct CDR3 sequences; about 15% were seen once. This CDR3 has 16 residues. The germline CDR1 and CDR2 sequences are SEHNR and FQNEAQ (reference sequence). Trimming cost V 4 bases and J 1 base, with 13 bases left between them. The receptor's source is a man aged 50-59 years who received an inactivated influenza vaccine. This specimen consisted of PBMCs from blood, obtained approximately 12 days after vaccination. V gene TRBV7-9 combines with J gene TRBJ2-2; D is ambiguous. For the CDR3, the DNA is TGTGCCAGCAGCTCCCCCCCGGTGATGAACACCGGGGAGCTGTTTTTT. This sequence encodes CASSSPPVMNTGELFF.